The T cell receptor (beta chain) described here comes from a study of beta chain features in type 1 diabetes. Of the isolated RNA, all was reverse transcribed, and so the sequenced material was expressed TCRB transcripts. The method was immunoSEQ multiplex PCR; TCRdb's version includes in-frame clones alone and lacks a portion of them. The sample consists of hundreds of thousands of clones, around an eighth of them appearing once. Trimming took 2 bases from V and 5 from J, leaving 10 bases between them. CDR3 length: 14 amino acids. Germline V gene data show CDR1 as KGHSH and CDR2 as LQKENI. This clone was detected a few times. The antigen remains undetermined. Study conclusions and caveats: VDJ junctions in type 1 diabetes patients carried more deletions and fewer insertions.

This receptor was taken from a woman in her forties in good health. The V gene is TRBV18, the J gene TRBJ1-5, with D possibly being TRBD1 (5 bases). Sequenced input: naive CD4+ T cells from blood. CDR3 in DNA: TGTGCCAGCTCACCAGGTCGGGGGGATCAGCCCCAGCATTTT. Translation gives CASSPGRGDQPQHF. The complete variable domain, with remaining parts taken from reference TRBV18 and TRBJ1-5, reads NAGVMQNPRHLVRRRGQEARLRCSPMKGHSHVYWYRQLPEEGLKFMVYLQKENIIDESGMPKERFSAEFPKEGPSILRIQQVVRGDSAAYFCASSPGRGDQPQHFGDGTRLSIL.